This T cell receptor beta chain was captured in a study of persistence of HIV-infected CD4 T cells (TCRdb year 2020). About the investigation overall: CMV- and HIV-1 Gag-responding CD4+ T cells were isolated from ART-treated individuals so that antigen-driven clonal expansion of HIV-1-infected cells could be examined. The TCR cluster analysis across participants included 8 participants for CMV and six or seven participants for Gag. The median time the participants had spent on suppressive ART was more than 7 years. Peripheral blood samples of up to about 180 mL were taken at multiple time points, with the exception of two participants who underwent leukapheresis at a single time point. TCRbeta sequencing assessed the clonality of all cells in each sorted population, while proviral sequencing assessed the clonality of infected cells. Overall study results and their limits: Only a small number of individuals took part in the study, and the range of antigens tested was limited. Within the same sorted populations, how oligoclonal the TCRs were correlated with how oligoclonal the proviruses were. Bulk TCR analyses could not be limited to the rare CMV-responding cells that actually contained HIV-1 proviruses. Antigen-responding cells were enriched for expanded CDR3beta sequences that were degenerate, which suggests that CD4+ responses to CMV and Gag underwent convergent selection. Significantly lower TCRbeta richness was observed in CMV- and Gag-responding cells than in anti-CD3/anti-CD28-responding cells, and higher oligoclonality was observed in CMV-responding cells than in CD3/CD28-stimulated and Gag-responding cells.

The immunoSEQ hsTCRB assay version 4 in survey mode was used to sequence TCRbeta repertoires from genomic DNA. For TCRbeta sequencing, genomic DNA was diluted to around 10 ng/uL, with up to roughly 1 ug used per sample. On the authors' methods: TCRbeta data were analyzed in ImmunoSeq Analyzer 3.0, with diversity computed on productive nucleotide rearrangements. Lower-bound TCR diversity was estimated with the improved Chao index, and clonality with the Gini coefficient using the Immunarch R package. Different nucleotide rearrangements encoding the same CDR3beta amino acid sequence were treated as distinct clonotypes. Differential abundance analysis found TCRbeta sequences that were significantly enriched in antigen-responding cells compared with anti-CD3/anti-CD28-activated cells. GLIPH2 grouped TCRs by predicted peptide-MHC specificity, both within each participant and across combined participant data sets. The immuneACCESS repertoire file appears here via TCRdb, limited to in-frame rearrangements. These files lack a portion of the clones; in checked studies, under half of the deficit traces to unresolved V genes, and the cause of the others is not known. V and J calls and clone size come straight from that table; D and trimming were deduced from the DNA. The sample contains 64,000 or so clones, under 80% of them found a single time. The ten largest clones take up about 1.8% of the sample.

Via the germline V gene (reference sequence), CDR1 is LNHDA and CDR2 SQIVND. From the cysteine through the phenylalanine, the CDR3 covers 13 amino acids. The entry retains the CDR3 DNA only, 39 bases that are in frame from base 1. V gives up 3 bases and J gives up 3 bases, and the segment between their germline ends measures 8 bases. In the paper's terms, the treatment or condition label means: suppressive antiretroviral therapy. A pool of overlapping HIV-1 Gag 15-mer peptides was used at approximately 0.93 ug per peptide per mL for cell stimulation. Memory CD4+ T cells that did not respond, being CD40L-negative, CD69-negative and CD45RO-high, were sorted as memory populations depleted of antigen-responding cells. HIV-1-infected adults in whom suppressive ART had been started during chronic infection were enrolled as participants. Participants had undetectable plasma HIV-1 RNA below 50 copies/mL for at least 4 years. To be included, a participant needed positive CMV serology and a CD4+ T cell count above 400 cells/uL. Before stimulation, PBMCs were isolated using density centrifugation and depleted of CD8+ T cells. Stimulation of CD8-depleted PBMCs was carried out for 15 to 20 hours with anti-CD28/CD49d costimulation, CD40-blocking antibody and enfuvirtide, to prevent new infections. Cell sorting was performed on a Beckman Coulter MoFlo Legacy or XDP sorter, and dead cells were excluded with propidium iodide. The QIAamp DNA Mini Kit was used for genomic DNA extraction from samples above one million cells, and the Quick-DNA Microprep Kit was used otherwise.

Turning to this clone: It lacks a known antigen. A single base separates this from a much larger clone, so it may be a read error. Within the sample, other DNA sequences also encode this same CDR3.

The TCR was taken from an adult man with HIV who was CMV-seropositive. This sample comprised CD4+ T cells sorted from PBMCs after roughly 20-hour stimulation, obtained from a patient who received antiretroviral therapy. The sample's cell subset or site label, decoded: CD40L-CD69- CD45RO-high memory CD4 T cells not responding to Gag peptides. The chain is made from TRBV19 and TRBJ1-1, with the D gene uncertain. The nucleotides read TGTGCCAGTAGTATTGAAAGGTACACTGAAGCTTTCTTT. This sequence encodes CASSIERYTEAFF.